One sample yielded the 32 T cell receptor beta chains listed below, sequenced in a study of human T cells and chemical hapten exposure. Each CDR3 protein gets one entry after TCRdb re-called the RACE reads with MiXCR. The sample holds around 350,000 distinct CDR3 sequences, 5.5% seen once. Time point indicated: pre-sensitization, week 0. Described treatment: therapeutic diphenylcyclopropenone sensitization with weekly scalp DPC. The sample was whole blood, taken in connection with sensitization to the hapten diphenylcyclopropenone (DPC). These receptor sequences come from a woman aged 18-29 years with alopecia areata. Some clones in this sample may be carry-over from other donors' samples.

This clonotype was counted a few times. This rearrangement joins TRBV20-1 to TRBJ2-7; D might be TRBD2 (7 bases). The V gene lost 6 bases and the J gene lost 2 bases, with 11 bases spanning the gap. Germline-derived CDR1 and CDR2 are DFQATT and SNEGSKA (reference sequence). The CDR3 has 12 residues. The DNA of the CDR3 is TGCAGTGCCGAGGGGGGGACCTACGAGCAGTACTTC. As protein: CSAEGGTYEQYF.

The rearrangement uses TRBV2 and TRBJ1-5; a possible D gene is TRBD1 (6 bases). The V end was cut by 2 bases, the J end by 2 bases, with 10 bases between. The germline gives CDR1 SNHLY, CDR2 FYNNEI. CDR3 length equals 15 residues. For the CDR3, the DNA is TGTGCCAGCAGTGAAATGAGGGGGGGCAATCAGCCCCAGCATTTT. Translated: CASSEMRGGNQPQHF.

This clonotype was picked up many times. This chain joins TRBV6-5 and TRBJ1-6; D is unresolved. The CDR3 is 14 amino acids. The ends were cut back, 6 bases at V and 7 bases at J, with 13 bases in the middle. Looked up from germline, CDR1 is MNHEY and CDR2 is SVGAGI. The CDR3 region is CASSFLRANSPLHF. The DNA for the CDR3 is TGTGCCAGCAGCTTCCTACGGGCCAATTCACCCCTCCACTTT.

With regard to this clonotype: It may be a read error: a sequence one base away is much more abundant. The chain couples TRBV2 to TRBJ2-2; D perhaps matches TRBD2 (6 bases). V was clipped by 8 bases and J by 0 bases, with 13 bases between them. The CDR3 contains 15 residues. Germline loops: CDR1 SNHLY, CDR2 FYNNEI. The CDR3 DNA is TGTGCCAGCCTAGCGTGGGGAACGAACACCGGGGAGCTGTTTTTT. It specifies CASLAWGTNTGELFF. Full variable domain (outside the CDR3, taken from reference TRBV2 and TRBJ2-2): EPEVTQTPSHQVTQMGQEVILRCVPISNHLYFYWYRQILGQKVEFLVSFYNNEISEKSEIFDDQFSVERPDGSNFTLKIRSTKLEDSAMYFCASLAWGTNTGELFFGEGSRLTVL.

This clonotype was counted a few times. V usage is TRBV6-2 or TRBV6-3 and J usage is TRBJ2-3; 8 positions match TRBD1. The CDR3 spans 15 residues. The germline CDR1 and CDR2 sequences are MNHEY and SVGEGT. With V trimmed by 5 bases and J by 3 bases, 7 bases remained unmatched. In DNA, the CDR3 is TGTGCCAGCAGTGCCGGGACAGGCAATACAGATACGCAGTATTTT. Translated, it gives CASSAGTGNTDTQYF.

The chain couples TRBV2 to TRBJ1-2; D gene unclear. Looked up from germline, CDR1 is SNHLY and CDR2 is FYNNEI. There are 14 residues in the CDR3. Trimming left V 0 bases short and J 6 bases short, with 11 bases between. In DNA form, the CDR3 reads TGTGCCAGCAGTGAAGCGTATAAAGAGGATGGCTACACCTTC. This translates into CASSEAYKEDGYTF.

The chain carries TRBV27 and TRBJ1-1; 7 nucleotides line up with TRBD1. The germline gives CDR1 MNHEY, CDR2 SMNVEV (reference sequence). The ends lost 0 bases at V and 6 bases at J; junction bases unmatched: 4. The CDR3 spans 14 residues. CDR3 nucleotide sequence: TGTGCCAGCAGTTTATCGGGACAGCCTTCTGAAGCTTTCTTT. Translating it yields CASSLSGQPSEAFF.

This sequence joins TRBV5-1 and TRBJ2-7; D is ambiguous. The CDR3 extends over 14 amino acids. Germline values: CDR1 SGHRS, CDR2 YFSETQ. Trimming stripped 5 bases from V and 7 bases from J, with 19 bases between. CDR3 in amino acids: CASSPDPVAREQYF. The CDR3 coding sequence is TGCGCCAGCAGTCCTGACCCGGTTGCGCGGGAGCAGTACTTC.

This clonotype turned up a few times. The chain is built from TRBV27 and TRBJ2-3; D is ambiguous. The CDR3 length is 15 residues. Trimming cost V 3 bases and J 2 bases, with 12 bases left between them. Germline V CDR1 and CDR2: MNHEY, SMNVEV (reference sequence). CDR3 residues: CASSFSPPLTDTQYF. The CDR3 coding sequence is TGTGCCAGCAGTTTTTCCCCTCCTCTCACAGATACGCAGTATTTT.

V usage is TRBV20-1 and J usage is TRBJ2-2; D not certain. CDR1 is DFQATT, CDR2 SNEGSKA, per germline (reference sequence). This CDR3 has 16 amino acids. V was clipped by 0 bases and J by 5 bases, with 16 bases between them. CDR3 sequence (DNA): TGCAGTGCTAGAGATCATCATCTCGGTCAAACCGGGGAGCTGTTTTTT. This sequence encodes CSARDHHLGQTGELFF.

This clonotype was seen only a few times. The chain couples TRBV19 to TRBJ2-3; D unclear. This CDR3 comprises 14 residues. CDR1 and CDR2 from the germline V gene are LNHDA and SQIVND (reference sequence). Trimming pared 2 bases from V and 6 bases from J, leaving 12 bases between. As DNA, the CDR3 is TGTGCCAGTAGTATACAGGATTCCGAGGATACGCAGTATTTT. This codes for CASSIQDSEDTQYF.

This clonotype was counted many times. The chain employs TRBV6-1 and TRBJ1-1; D unclear. Trimming stripped 6 bases from V and 6 bases from J, with 5 bases between. Germline CDR1 and CDR2: MNHNS and SASEGT. The CDR3 extends over 10 amino acids. For the CDR3, the DNA is TGTGCCAGCAGGCTAGCTGAAGCTTTCTTT. Its protein product is CASRLAEAFF.

This clonotype has ten or more counts. The V gene is TRBV29-1, the J gene TRBJ2-1; D is unresolved. The V end lost 2 bases, the J end lost 7 bases, and 9 bases lay between the germline ends. This CDR3 has 12 residues. Germline CDR1 SQVTM, CDR2 ANQGSEA. For the CDR3, the DNA is TGCAGCGTTGAAAGGACGCGGAATGAGCAGTTCTTC. As protein: CSVERTRNEQFF.

This clonotype was picked up many times. The rearrangement links TRBV3-1 to TRBJ2-5; D tentatively fits TRBD1 or TRBD2 (5 bases each). This CDR3 comprises 13 residues. In germline, CDR1 is LGHDT, CDR2 YNNKEL (reference sequence). V was cut by 3 bases and J by 5 bases, with 10 bases left in between. The CDR3 DNA sequence: TGTGCCAGCAGCCAGACAGCGGCCGAGACCCAGTACTTC. Translating gives CASSQTAAETQYF.

There are many counts of this clonotype. The genes are TRBV6-2 or TRBV6-3 and TRBJ1-2, with D unresolved. Per the germline V gene, CDR1 is MNHEY and CDR2 is SVGEGT. Trimming left V 3 bases short and J 0 bases short, with 14 bases between. The length of the CDR3 is 16 residues. The CDR3 coding sequence is TGTGCCAGCAGTTATGCAGCTCCTGGAGCTAACTATGGCTACACCTTC. This translates into CASSYAAPGANYGYTF.

The rearrangement joins TRBV10-3 to TRBJ2-5; possible D gene TRBD1, 6 bases. Trimming stripped 4 bases from V and 5 bases from J, with 20 bases between. The CDR3 length is 16 residues. Germline-derived CDR1 and CDR2 are ENHRY and SYGVKD. The CDR3 nucleotides read TGTGCCATCAGTGTTAGACAGGCCTACTCGGGGGAGACCCAGTACTTC. This encodes CAISVRQAYSGETQYF.

This sequence joins TRBV18 and TRBJ2-2; a possible D gene is TRBD1 (6 bases). The CDR3 loop spans 15 amino acids. Germline V lookup: CDR1 KGHSH, CDR2 LQKENI. V lost 6 bases and J lost 0, with 11 bases in between. CDR3 region: CASSPGQTNTGELFF. CDR3 DNA: TGTGCCAGCTCGCCGGGACAAACGAACACCGGGGAGCTGTTTTTT.

This clonotype was picked up a small number of times. The chain joins TRBV7-2 to TRBJ2-7, with 12 bases matching TRBD2. Germline-derived CDR1 and CDR2 are SGHTA and FQGNSA. The CDR3 is made up of 14 amino acids. Germline trimming cut 4 bases from V and 5 bases from J; bases unmatched to any gene: 3. CDR3 nucleotides: TGTGCCAGCAGCTACCTAGCGGGGGGGAACGAGCAGTACTTC. Translated, it gives CASSYLAGGNEQYF.

The genes are TRBV24-1 and TRBJ2-3; perhaps TRBD1 as D (6 bases). Germline CDR1 and CDR2: KGHDR and SFDVKD. The CDR3 is made up of 16 amino acids. The V end was cut by 4 bases, the J end by 2 bases, with 15 bases between. Written as DNA, the CDR3 is TGTGCCACCAGTGAGTCACAGGGATCCGACACAGATACGCAGTATTTT. This gives the protein CATSESQGSDTDTQYF.

This clonotype was picked up a small number of times. V usage is TRBV7-2 and J usage is TRBJ2-2; D might be TRBD1 (5 bases). This CDR3 is built from 15 residues. V was clipped by 1 base and J by 4 bases, with 10 bases between them. Germline assignment: CDR1 SGHTA and CDR2 FQGNSA. The CDR3 is CASSLGQGLTGELFF. The CDR3 DNA is TGTGCCAGCAGCTTAGGTCAGGGCCTCACCGGGGAGCTGTTTTTT.

Only a few counts were recorded for this clonotype. This rearrangement joins TRBV20-1 to TRBJ1-3; TRBD1 might be the D (6 bases). Germline lookup yields CDR1 DFQATT and CDR2 SNEGSKA (reference sequence). Between the trimmed V and J ends, which lost 1 base and 3 bases, there was a span of 10 bases. The length of the CDR3 is 14 residues. The CDR3 DNA reads as TGCAGTGCTAGAGGAGGGGGGAATGGAAACACCATATATTTT. Residues: CSARGGGNGNTIYF.

Written as DNA, the CDR3 is TGCAGCGTTGAAGAATGGACAACAGGGGCTGGGGCCAACGTCCTGACTTTC. This codes for CSVEEWTTGAGANVLTF. The chain uses TRBV29-1 and TRBJ2-6, with 7 bases lining up with TRBD1. V dropped 0 bases and J dropped 2; count of bases not matched to a gene: 7. The CDR3 is made up of 17 amino acids. CDR1 is SQVTM and CDR2 is ANQGSEA in the germline V gene.

The V call is TRBV12-3 or TRBV12-4, the J call TRBJ1-4; D may be TRBD1 (5 bases). With 2 bases removed from V and 7 bases from J, the gap between germline ends came to 11 bases. This CDR3 is 14 amino acids long. CDR3 protein: CASSLRGVGEKLFF. The CDR3 bases are TGTGCCAGCAGTTTAAGGGGAGTTGGTGAAAAACTGTTTTTT.

This clonotype was found many times. V is TRBV10-3 and J is TRBJ2-7; D tentatively fits TRBD1 or TRBD2 (5 bases each). The CDR3 is 13 residues long. CDR1 and CDR2 from the germline V gene are ENHRY and SYGVKD. V lost 5 bases to trimming and J lost 2 bases, with 10 bases between them. The CDR3 region has the DNA TGTGCCATCAGTCCACCGGGACCCTACGAGCAGTACTTC. This codes for CAISPPGPYEQYF.

V and J are TRBV10-3 and TRBJ1-1; a possible D gene is TRBD1 (5 bases). The V and J ends lost 7 bases and 1 base respectively, with 10 bases between them. The CDR3 is 13 amino acids. The germline CDR1 and CDR2 sequences are ENHRY and SYGVKD. For the CDR3, the DNA is TGTGCCATCAAGAGGGGCGGGAACACTGAAGCTTTCTTT. It specifies CAIKRGGNTEAFF.

The rearrangement links TRBV7-8 to TRBJ1-5; no firm D call. The CDR3 extends over 13 amino acids. In germline, CDR1 is SGHVS, CDR2 FQNEAQ. V lost 2 bases and J 8 bases, leaving 10 bases between the germline ends. CDR3 loop: CASSLWSEEPQHF. CDR3 nucleotides: TGTGCCAGCAGCTTATGGAGTGAGGAGCCCCAGCATTTT. Combining the CDR3 with reference TRBV7-8 and TRBJ1-5 gives the whole variable domain GAGVSQSPRYKVAKRGQDVALRCDPISGHVSLFWYQQALGQGPEFLTYFQNEAQLDKSGLPSDRFFAERPEGSVSTLKIQRTQQEDSAVYLCASSLWSEEPQHFGDGTRLSIL.

This clonotype was detected ten times or more. This chain links TRBV2 with TRBJ1-2; no clear D. V dropped 6 bases and J dropped 0 bases, with 11 bases sitting between them. This CDR3 region has 14 residues. The germline gives CDR1 SNHLY, CDR2 FYNNEI. CDR3 protein: CASRMRDTNYGYTF. In nucleotides, the CDR3 is TGTGCCAGCAGGATGAGAGACACTAACTATGGCTACACCTTC.

In this sample, this clonotype turned up many times. The gene calls are TRBV7-8 and TRBJ2-5; 7 bases are a match to TRBD1. Germline V CDR1 and CDR2: SGHVS, FQNEAQ. The V segment lost 5 bases and the J segment 2 bases; nucleotides outside the gene matches: 5. The CDR3 length is 14 residues. CDR3 amino acids: CASSPGTVQETQYF. The DNA for the CDR3 is TGTGCCAGCAGCCCGGGGACAGTGCAAGAGACCCAGTACTTC.

This clonotype has just a few counts. The V and J genes are TRBV5-1 and TRBJ1-1; D call uncertain. V was trimmed by 0 bases and J by 1 base, leaving 7 bases between them. From germline, CDR1 is SGHRS and CDR2 YFSETQ. The CDR3 has 14 amino acids. The CDR3 DNA reads as TGCGCCAGCAGCTTGGGCGTAGCGAACACTGAAGCTTTCTTT. This encodes CASSLGVANTEAFF.

The chain links TRBV18 to TRBJ2-1; 7 bases match TRBD1. V trimming: 4 bases; J trimming: 2 bases; junction bases outside the gene matches: 8. Germline V gene lookup returns CDR1 KGHSH and CDR2 LQKENI. The CDR3 consists of 16 residues. CDR3 sequence (DNA): TGTGCCAGCTCACGCAAAGGGACAGCCCCCTACAATGAGCAGTTCTTC. It is translated as CASSRKGTAPYNEQFF.

This clonotype has at least ten counts. The rearrangement uses TRBV7-2 and TRBJ2-1, with 7 bases fitting TRBD2. V lost 2 bases and J lost 4; bases outside the gene matches: 2. Germline values: CDR1 SGHTA, CDR2 FQGNSA. The CDR3 contains 14 residues. The CDR3 reads CASSLRAGYNEQFF. The CDR3 nucleotides read TGTGCCAGCAGCTTAAGAGCGGGGTACAATGAGCAGTTCTTC.

The sample holds a few counts of this clonotype. V is TRBV9 and J is TRBJ1-1; D not resolved. Trimming took off 3 bases at V and 4 bases at J, with 4 bases between the two ends. Germline V lookup: CDR1 SGDLS, CDR2 YYNGEE. This CDR3 is 11 amino acids long. CDR3 loop: CASSDGTEAFF. In DNA, the CDR3 is TGTGCCAGCAGCGACGGCACTGAAGCTTTCTTT.